This TCR beta chain comes out of a study of human T cells and chemical hapten exposure. For the study at large: Recorded diagnoses among the mostly female patients were alopecia areata, totalis or universalis. Study-level results: The study found expanded TCRs formed significantly more large CDR3 similarity clusters than controls.

As the library was built, unique molecular identifiers were attached to individual cDNA molecules. MiXCR, run by TCRdb on the RACE reads, gives a single entry per CDR3 protein. This sample has about 35,000 distinct CDR3 sequences, with 5.5% to 7.5% found just once. As to time point: patch test 1, 2 weeks after DPC sensitization. As for treatment: therapeutic diphenylcyclopropenone sensitization with weekly scalp DPC. Total RNA extraction was carried out from unfractionated whole blood. This clonotype appeared many times. Its antigen is unidentified. The CDR3 consists of 12 residues. V trimming: 6 bases; J trimming: 6 bases; junction bases outside the gene matches: 2.

The chain uses TRBV12-3 or TRBV12-4 and TRBJ2-1; 7 nucleotides line up with TRBD1. The sequence came from a woman under 40 with alopecia areata. Some clones in this sample may be carry-over from other donors' samples. The input for sequencing was whole blood, taken in connection with sensitization to the hapten diphenylcyclopropenone (DPC). The CDR3 DNA sequence: TGTGCCAGCAGGCAGGGGGTCAATGAGCAGTTCTTC. Its protein product is CASRQGVNEQFF.